This TCR beta chain derives from a study of control samples from healthy donors and cancer patients. Assay: immunoSEQ multiplex PCR; the TCRdb copy retains only in-frame clones and omits some. The table lists under 85,000 clones, 84% of them singletons, with approximately 10% in the top ten. The CDR3 is 12 amino acids. J gave up 9 bases and V 8 bases, and 5 bases lay outside the gene matches. This TCR came from a man in his 60s with head and neck cancer. The chain links TRBV12-3 or TRBV12-4 to TRBJ2-1; 9 nucleotides line up with TRBD1. Sequencing was done on a sample of PBMCs. CDR3 nucleotides: TGTGCCAGCGGAGGACAGGGGAGTGAGCAGTTCTTC. Translating gives CASGGQGSEQFF.